These 4 T cell receptor beta chains originate from one sample sequenced in a study of CD4 T cells in relation to SARS-CoV-2 and coronaviruses. CD4+ T cells from unexposed donors were obtained before the COVID-19 pandemic (2011-2018). CD4+ T cells were isolated from the cells after about nine days of culture. Assay: immunoSEQ multiplex PCR; the TCRdb copy retains only in-frame clones and omits some. Here the sample spans 15,000 to 25,000 clones, about 80% being singletons. Antigens of these TCRs are unknown. The sample was CD4+ T cells from PBMCs, cultured in vitro. These receptor sequences come from a human donor in good health.

This clone has a handful of counts. This chain uses TRBV19 with TRBJ1-2; 7 positions agree with TRBD1. This CDR3 region has 15 residues. The V gene's germline CDR1 is LNHDA and CDR2 SQIVND (reference sequence). V trimming: 10 bases; J trimming: 1 base; junction bases outside the gene matches: 12. The DNA of the CDR3 is TGTGCCACCAGTTCACTTGACAGGGATAACTATGGCTACACCTTC. Its translation: CATSSLDRDNYGYTF.

This chain connects TRBV5-6 to TRBJ2-2; 9 bases map to TRBD1. After removal of 3 bases from V and 3 bases from J, the junction contained 6 bases not matched to a gene. Germline lookup yields CDR1 SGHDT and CDR2 YYEEEE. This CDR3 region has 16 residues. Written as DNA, the CDR3 is TGTGCCAGCAGCTACAGGGGGCGAGGTGACACCGGGGAGCTGTTTTTT. Its protein product is CASSYRGRGDTGELFF.

This clone was recorded once. The chain combines TRBV5-4 with TRBJ1-4; D possibly corresponds to TRBD1 (5 bases). Per germline, CDR1 SGHNT and CDR2 YYREEE (reference sequence). The V end lost 1 base, the J end lost 7 bases, and 11 bases lay between the germline ends. This CDR3 contains 14 residues. For the CDR3, the DNA is TGTGCCAGCAGCTTGCGGGGGGTCGGTGAAAAACTGTTTTTT. It encodes CASSLRGVGEKLFF.

The chain carries TRBV25-1 and TRBJ2-7; D may be TRBD1 or TRBD2 (5 bases each). CDR3 size: 15 residues. Germline CDR1 reads MGHDK; CDR2 reads SYGVNS. Trimming cost V 6 bases and J 0 bases, with 15 bases left between them. Here the CDR3 DNA reads TGTGCCAGCAGGGCTCATAGGGACCACTCCTACGAGCAGTACTTC. This gives the protein CASRAHRDHSYEQYF.